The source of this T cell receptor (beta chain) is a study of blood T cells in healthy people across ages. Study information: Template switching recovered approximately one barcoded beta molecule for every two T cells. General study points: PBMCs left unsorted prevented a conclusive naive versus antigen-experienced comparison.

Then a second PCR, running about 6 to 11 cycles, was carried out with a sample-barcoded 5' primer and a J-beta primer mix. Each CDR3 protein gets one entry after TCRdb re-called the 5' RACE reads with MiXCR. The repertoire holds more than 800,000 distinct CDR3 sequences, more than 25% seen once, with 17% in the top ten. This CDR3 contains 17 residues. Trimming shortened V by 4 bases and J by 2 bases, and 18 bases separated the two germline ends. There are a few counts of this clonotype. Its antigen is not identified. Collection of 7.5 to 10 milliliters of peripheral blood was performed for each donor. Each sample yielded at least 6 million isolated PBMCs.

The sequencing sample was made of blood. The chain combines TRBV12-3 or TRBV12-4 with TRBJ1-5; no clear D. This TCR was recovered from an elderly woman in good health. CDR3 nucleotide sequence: TGTGCCAGCAGTTCACGAAGTAGCCAAATGGGCAATCAGCCCCAGCATTTT. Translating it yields CASSSRSSQMGNQPQHF.